This T cell receptor beta chain was recovered during a study of T cells after yellow fever vaccination. Overall study context: Those fractions that held only low numbers of cells were prepared using the SMART-Seq v4 Ultra Low Input RNA kit.

A note on this clonotype: No antigen is known for it.

Whole-study findings and limits: A limited proportion of clonotypes was detected within both the CD4 and CD8 compartments. Post-booster repertoires contained most primary-vaccination clones again (96% CD4, roughly 90% CD8).

Researchers made TCR cDNA using 5'RACE template switching, and this step added a universal primer site and UMIs. Via MiXCR, TCRdb re-called the 5' RACE reads, giving one row per CDR3 protein. The sample contains around 250,000 distinct CDR3 sequences, 6% to 7.5% of which appear only once. The sequencing used CD4+ T cells sorted from PBMCs, collected 15 days after the yellow fever booster vaccination. This TCR derives from a man between 25 and 39 years old who received the YFV17D yellow fever vaccine.

CDR3 region: CASSKGLRIQETQYF. Written as DNA, the CDR3 is TGTGCCAGCAGCAAGGGACTCAGGATCCAAGAGACCCAGTACTTC. The V gene is TRBV7-2, the J gene TRBJ2-5, with D possibly being TRBD2 (6 bases). There are 15 residues in the CDR3. V dropped 5 bases and J dropped 1 base, with 14 bases sitting between them. Per germline, CDR1 SGHTA and CDR2 FQGNSA. The full variable domain, rest sourced from reference TRBV7-2 and TRBJ2-5, is GAGVSQSPSNKVTEKGKDVELRCDPISGHTALYWYRQSLGQGLEFLIYFQGNSAPDKSGLPSDRFSAERTGGSVSTLTIQRTQQEDSAVYLCASSKGLRIQETQYFGPGTRLLVL.